This TCR beta chain came from a study of healthy donors' naive CD4 and CD8 T cells. Study-wide points: Positive CDR3 charge linked to CD4+ cells, negative to CD8+ cells. Naive CD4+ and CD8+ cells reportedly differed in usage of most V and J genes. Bulk sequencing left alpha and beta chains unpaired.

The germline CDR1 and CDR2 sequences are KGHSH and LQKENI. This CDR3 contains 13 residues. Trimming pared 11 bases from V and 5 bases from J, leaving 18 bases between. Concerning this clonotype itself: The antigen is not known.

Each TCR library used 500 ng of total RNA and a linear amplification protocol. TCRdb analysed the reads with MiXCR anew, one entry per CDR3 protein. The sample records roughly 200,000 distinct CDR3 sequences, 65% to 75% being singletons. The sequencing input was naive CD4+ and CD8+ T cells sorted from blood, pooled from several donors. The V call is TRBV18, the J call TRBJ1-1; D might be TRBD1 (6 bases). The receptor was derived from a pool of human donors in good health; the sample pools cells from several healthy donors. In DNA, the CDR3 is TGTGCCTGCGCGCGGGGGCGAGAAACTGAAGCTTTCTTT. Its protein product is CACARGRETEAFF.